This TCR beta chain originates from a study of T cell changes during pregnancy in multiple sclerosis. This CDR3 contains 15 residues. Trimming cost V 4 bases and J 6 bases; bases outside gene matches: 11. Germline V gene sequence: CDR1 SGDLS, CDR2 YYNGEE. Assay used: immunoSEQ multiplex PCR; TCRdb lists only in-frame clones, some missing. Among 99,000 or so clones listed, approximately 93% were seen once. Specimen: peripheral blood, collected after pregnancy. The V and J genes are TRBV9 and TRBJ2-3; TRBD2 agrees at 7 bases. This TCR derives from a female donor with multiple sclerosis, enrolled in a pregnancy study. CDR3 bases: TGTGCCAGCAGCTCCGCCGTAGGCGGGAGCGATACGCAGTATTTT. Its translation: CASSSAVGGSDTQYF. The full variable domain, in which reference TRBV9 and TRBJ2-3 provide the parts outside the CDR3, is DSGVTQTPKHLITATGQRVTLRCSPRSGDLSVYWYQQSLDQGLQFLIQYYNGEERAKGNILERFSAQQFPDLHSELNLSSLELGDSALYFCASSSAVGGSDTQYFGPGTRLTVL.